This T cell receptor (beta chain) was sequenced during a study of blood T cell repertoires in COVID-19. Across the whole study: The samples span acute and convalescent COVID-19 from the United States, Italy and Spain.

Methods used by the authors: The assay estimated nucleated cells by amplifying reference gene primers. TCRdb keeps only in-frame clones here, not all; method: immunoSEQ multiplex PCR. V and J calls and clone size come straight from that table; D and trimming were deduced from the DNA. Of tens of thousands of clones in the sample, 75% to 90% were seen once. Unmatched junction bases numbered 10, after V lost 6 bases and J lost 8 bases. The germline V gene encodes CDR1 MNHEY and CDR2 SVGAGI. This CDR3 has 14 residues. The chain has TRBV6-5 and TRBJ1-3; 7 nucleotides line up with TRBD1. This TCR was recovered from a human donor with active COVID-19. The donor label of this sample is uncertain. The source material was peripheral blood. CDR3: CASRGTAERDTIYF. CDR3 in DNA: TGTGCCAGCAGAGGGACAGCGGAAAGGGACACCATATATTTT.